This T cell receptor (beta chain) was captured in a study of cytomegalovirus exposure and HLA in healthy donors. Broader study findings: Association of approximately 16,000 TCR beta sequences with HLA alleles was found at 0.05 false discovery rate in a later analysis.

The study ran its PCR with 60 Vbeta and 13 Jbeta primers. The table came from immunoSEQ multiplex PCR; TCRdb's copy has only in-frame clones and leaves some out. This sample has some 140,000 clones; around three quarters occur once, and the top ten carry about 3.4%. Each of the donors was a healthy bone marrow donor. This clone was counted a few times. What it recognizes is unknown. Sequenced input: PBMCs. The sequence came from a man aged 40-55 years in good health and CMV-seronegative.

In DNA form, the CDR3 reads TGTGCCAGCAGTTCGAGGGGGTTCACTGAAGCTTTCTTT. It encodes CASSSRGFTEAFF. The chain carries TRBV6-5 and TRBJ1-1; tentative D call: TRBD1 (6 bases). The CDR3 spans 13 residues. The V and J ends lost 4 bases and 4 bases respectively, with 10 bases between them. CDR1 is MNHEY, CDR2 SVGAGI, per germline.